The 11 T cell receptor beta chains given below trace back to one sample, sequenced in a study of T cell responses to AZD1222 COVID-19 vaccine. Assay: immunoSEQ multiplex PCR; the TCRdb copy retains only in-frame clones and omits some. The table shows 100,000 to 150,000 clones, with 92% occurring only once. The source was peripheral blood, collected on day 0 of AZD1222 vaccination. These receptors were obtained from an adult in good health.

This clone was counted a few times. As DNA, the CDR3 is TGCGCCAGCAGCCGGGTGGCGAACACTGAAGCTTTCTTT. It yields the protein CASSRVANTEAFF. This chain connects TRBV5-1 to TRBJ1-1; the D is unclear. The V gene's germline CDR1 is SGHRS and CDR2 YFSETQ. This CDR3 comprises 13 residues. The V gene lost 4 bases and the J gene lost 1 base, with 8 bases spanning the gap.

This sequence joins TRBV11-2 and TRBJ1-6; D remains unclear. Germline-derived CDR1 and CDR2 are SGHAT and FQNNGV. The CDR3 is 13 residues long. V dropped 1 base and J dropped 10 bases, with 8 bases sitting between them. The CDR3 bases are TGTGCCAGCAGCTTAGTTCGGCGGTCACCCCTCCACTTT. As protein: CASSLVRRSPLHF.

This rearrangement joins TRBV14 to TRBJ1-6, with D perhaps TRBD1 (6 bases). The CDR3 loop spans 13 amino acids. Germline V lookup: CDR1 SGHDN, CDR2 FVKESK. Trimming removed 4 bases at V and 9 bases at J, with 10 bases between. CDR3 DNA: TGTGCCAGCAGCCTTACAGGGTTTTCACCCCTCCACTTT. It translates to CASSLTGFSPLHF.

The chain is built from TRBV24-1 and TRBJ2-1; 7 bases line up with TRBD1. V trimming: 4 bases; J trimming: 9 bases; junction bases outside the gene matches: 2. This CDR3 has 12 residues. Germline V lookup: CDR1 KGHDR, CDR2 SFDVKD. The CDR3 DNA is TGTGCCACCAGTGAACAGGGGAGTGAGCAGTTCTTC. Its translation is CATSEQGSEQFF.

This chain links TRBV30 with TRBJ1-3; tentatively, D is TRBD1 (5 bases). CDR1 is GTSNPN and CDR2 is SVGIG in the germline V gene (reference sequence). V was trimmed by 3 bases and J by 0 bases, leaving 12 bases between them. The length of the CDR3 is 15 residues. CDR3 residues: CAWSRGPYSGNTIYF. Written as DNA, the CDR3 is TGTGCCTGGAGCCGGGGACCGTACTCTGGAAACACCATATATTTT. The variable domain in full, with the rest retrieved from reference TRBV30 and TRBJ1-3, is SQTIHQWPATLVQPVGSPLSLECTVEGTSNPNLYWYRQAAGRGLQLLFYSVGIGQISSEVPQNLSASRPQDRQFILSSKKLLLSDSGFYLCAWSRGPYSGNTIYFGEGSWLTVV.

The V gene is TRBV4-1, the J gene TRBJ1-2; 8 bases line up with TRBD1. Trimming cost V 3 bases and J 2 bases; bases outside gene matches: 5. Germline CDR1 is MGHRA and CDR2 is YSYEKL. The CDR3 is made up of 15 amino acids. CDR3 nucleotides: TGCGCCAGCAGCCAGACGACAGGGGCCAACTATGGCTACACCTTC. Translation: CASSQTTGANYGYTF.

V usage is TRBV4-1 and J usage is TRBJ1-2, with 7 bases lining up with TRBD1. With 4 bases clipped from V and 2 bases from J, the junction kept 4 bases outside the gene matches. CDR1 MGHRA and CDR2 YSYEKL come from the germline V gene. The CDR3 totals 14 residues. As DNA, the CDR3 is TGCGCCAGCAGCCGAGTGACAGGGAACTATGGCTACACCTTC. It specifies CASSRVTGNYGYTF.

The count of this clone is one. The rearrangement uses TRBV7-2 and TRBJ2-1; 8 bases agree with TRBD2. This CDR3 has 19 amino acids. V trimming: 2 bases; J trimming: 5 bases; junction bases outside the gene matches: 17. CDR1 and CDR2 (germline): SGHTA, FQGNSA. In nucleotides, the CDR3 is TGTGCCAGCAGCTTAAACTCGCCGGGGGGGTTAGCGGCCCACAATGAGCAGTTCTTC. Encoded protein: CASSLNSPGGLAAHNEQFF.

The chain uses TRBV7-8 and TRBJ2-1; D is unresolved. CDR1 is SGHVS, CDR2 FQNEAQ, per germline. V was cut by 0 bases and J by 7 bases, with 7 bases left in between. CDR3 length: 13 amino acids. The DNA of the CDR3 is TGTGCCAGCAGCTTAGCGCTAAAGAATGAGCAGTTCTTC. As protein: CASSLALKNEQFF.

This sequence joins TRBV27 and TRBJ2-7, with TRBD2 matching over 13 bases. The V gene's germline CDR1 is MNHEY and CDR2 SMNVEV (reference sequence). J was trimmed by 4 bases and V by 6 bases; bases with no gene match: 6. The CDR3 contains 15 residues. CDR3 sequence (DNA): TGTGCCAGCAGACCACTAGCGGGGGGGCAATACGAGCAGTACTTC. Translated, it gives CASRPLAGGQYEQYF.

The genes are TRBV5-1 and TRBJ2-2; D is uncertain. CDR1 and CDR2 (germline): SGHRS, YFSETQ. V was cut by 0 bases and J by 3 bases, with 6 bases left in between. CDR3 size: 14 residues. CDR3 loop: CASSLGLYTGELFF. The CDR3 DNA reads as TGCGCCAGCAGCTTGGGACTTTACACCGGGGAGCTGTTTTTT. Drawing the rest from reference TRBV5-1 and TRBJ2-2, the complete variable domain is KAGVTQTPRYLIKTRGQQVTLSCSPISGHRSVSWYQQTPGQGLQFLFEYFSETQRNKGNFPGRFSGRQFSNSRSEMNVSTLELGDSALYLCASSLGLYTGELFFGEGSRLTVL.